This T cell receptor beta chain was recorded in a study of control samples from healthy donors and cancer patients. Generated by immunoSEQ multiplex PCR, the TCRdb table keeps only in-frame clones and is missing some. The sample shows over 30,000 clones, 85% to 90% of them seen only once. Per the germline V gene, CDR1 is MNHEY and CDR2 is SMNVEV (reference sequence). J gave up 10 bases and V 6 bases, and 7 bases lay outside the gene matches. The CDR3 length is 14 residues. The rearrangement uses TRBV27 and TRBJ1-4; the match to TRBD1 covers 11 bases. Sequencing was done on a sample of PBMCs. The clonotype was recovered from a woman between 35 and 50 years old with lung cancer. The CDR3 protein is CASSYRTGGGKLFF. CDR3 DNA sequence: TGTGCCAGCAGCTATCGGACAGGGGGCGGAAAACTGTTTTTT.